This T cell receptor (beta chain) is from a study of technical replicates of blood from four donors. V was clipped by 7 bases and J by 10 bases; unmatched bases: 8. The length of the CDR3 is 11 residues. CDR1 is SQVTM, CDR2 ANQGSEA, per germline. Measured with immunoSEQ multiplex PCR; TCRdb has only the in-frame clones, and not every one. The sample has under 85,000 clones, 86% seen once; the top ten hold approximately 5.4%. The receptor was isolated from a human donor in good health. Some clones in this sample may be carry-over from other donors' samples. This rearrangement joins TRBV29-1 to TRBJ1-2, with 8 nucleotides matching TRBD1. The sample was PBMCs. CDR3 protein: CSAGDRSSYTF. CDR3 in DNA: TGCAGCGCCGGGGACAGGTCGTCCTACACCTTC. Complete variable domain (other parts from reference TRBV29-1 and TRBJ1-2): SAVISQKPSRDICQRGTSLTIQCQVDSQVTMMFWYRQQPGQSLTLIATANQGSEATYESGFVIDKFPISRPNLTFSTLTVSNMSPEDSSIYLCSAGDRSSYTFGSGTRLTVV.